The next 14 T cell receptor beta chains were all read from a single sample in a study of blood T cell repertoires in COVID-19 (dated by TCRdb to 2018 to 2020). Preparation of the library involved the immunoSEQ multiplex PCR assay. This immuneACCESS table, as held by TCRdb, lists in-frame sequences with V and J called but not all clones. Of the missing ones, under half trace to an unresolved V gene in checked studies; the others have no known cause. A total of about 160,000 clones appear in this sample, 82% of them only once. The top ten constitute over 15% of the sample. Sequences were obtained from PBMCs or T cells enriched from blood (not recorded which). These receptors were taken from a man in his 60s who had recovered from COVID-19.

J is TRBJ1-6 and V is TRBV19, with 8 nucleotides matching TRBD1. Germline CDR1 LNHDA, CDR2 SQIVND (reference sequence). The V gene end was trimmed by 8 bases and the J gene end by 8 bases; junction bases not matched to a gene: 5. CDR3 length equals 13 residues. The CDR3 spells CASGDRNYSPLHF. The CDR3 bases are TGTGCCAGTGGGGACAGGAACTATTCACCCCTCCACTTT.

The V call is TRBV9, the J call TRBJ2-2; no definite D call. Germline V gene data show CDR1 as SGDLS and CDR2 as YYNGEE. Trimming cost V 3 bases and J 1 base, with 13 bases left between them. The CDR3 extends over 16 amino acids. CDR3 loop: CASSGPPPRNTGELFF. DNA for the CDR3: TGTGCCAGCAGCGGCCCCCCTCCGAGGAACACCGGGGAGCTGTTTTTT.

This chain connects TRBV15 to TRBJ1-6; unclear D gene. Germline CDR1 is LNHNV and CDR2 is YYDKDF (reference sequence). This CDR3 has 12 amino acids. Trimming shortened V by 9 bases and J by 7 bases, and 10 bases separated the two germline ends. In DNA form, the CDR3 reads TGTGCCACTCAAGCTAGGAATTCACCCCTCCACTTT. This codes for CATQARNSPLHF.

The genes are TRBV24-1 and TRBJ1-1, with D uncertain. The CDR3 contains 13 residues. Germline V gene lookup returns CDR1 KGHDR and CDR2 SFDVKD. V lost 2 bases to trimming and J lost 8 bases, with 11 bases between them. The CDR3 loop is CATSDYLGREAFF. CDR3 in DNA: TGTGCCACCAGTGATTACCTTGGCAGGGAAGCTTTCTTT.

The V and J genes are TRBV7-3 and TRBJ1-1; no clear D gene. CDR1 and CDR2 from the germline V gene are SGHTA and FQGTGA. The CDR3 totals 14 residues. Between the trimmed V and J ends, which lost 3 bases and 0 bases, there was a span of 8 bases. DNA for the CDR3: TGTGCCAGCAGCTTCTCCCCGTTGAACACTGAAGCTTTCTTT. Its translation is CASSFSPLNTEAFF.

The sample holds one count of this clone. The chain combines TRBV6-2 or TRBV6-3 with TRBJ2-1; 7 nucleotides match TRBD2. With 5 bases clipped from V and 5 bases from J, the junction kept 6 bases outside the gene matches. Germline V gene lookup returns CDR1 MNHEY and CDR2 SVGEGT. The CDR3 runs 14 residues. CDR3 nucleotides: TGTGCCAGCAGTGGACTAGTCGCGGACAATGAGCAGTTCTTC. As protein: CASSGLVADNEQFF.

This chain joins TRBV24-1 and TRBJ1-1; 12 positions match TRBD1. Germline CDR1 is KGHDR and CDR2 is SFDVKD. The length of the CDR3 is 13 residues. The V segment lost 8 bases and the J segment 7 bases; nucleotides outside the gene matches: 4. In nucleotides, the CDR3 is TGTGCCACCATGGGACAGGGGGCTTTTGAAGCTTTCTTT. Its protein product is CATMGQGAFEAFF.

The rearrangement links TRBV18 to TRBJ2-5; TRBD2 aligns across 8 bases. CDR1 is KGHSH, CDR2 LQKENI, per germline. The CDR3 consists of 15 residues. The junction had 4 bases not matched to a gene; V was cut back by 4 bases and J by 0 bases. CDR3 protein: CASSLVSGDQETQYF. The CDR3 coding sequence is TGTGCCAGCTCACTGGTTAGCGGGGACCAAGAGACCCAGTACTTC.

This rearrangement joins TRBV3-1 (or the pseudogene TRBV3-2) to TRBJ2-5; D not resolved. Germline V gene lookup returns CDR1 LGHDT and CDR2 YNNKEL (reference sequence). V dropped 1 base and J dropped 5 bases, with 5 bases sitting between them. CDR3 length: 12 residues. Here the CDR3 DNA reads TGTGCCAGCAGCCAAGTTTATGAGACCCAGTACTTC. Translated, it gives CASSQVYETQYF.

The chain recombines TRBV14 with TRBJ2-5; possible D gene TRBD1, 6 bases. CDR1 and CDR2 from the germline V gene are SGHDN and FVKESK. This CDR3 is built from 16 residues. Trimming cost V 0 bases and J 5 bases, with 16 bases left between them. The CDR3 DNA reads TGTGCCAGCAGCCAAGATTTGTTGGGGGCTGGGGAGACCCAGTACTTC. It specifies CASSQDLLGAGETQYF.

The chain links TRBV28 to TRBJ2-6, with a possible D match to TRBD2 (5 bases). Between the trimmed V and J ends, which lost 2 bases and 1 base, there was a span of 9 bases. From germline, CDR1 is MDHEN and CDR2 SYDVKM. The CDR3 is made up of 16 amino acids. DNA for the CDR3: TGTGCCAGCAGTTTAGTGGGAGCGTCTGGGGCCAACGTCCTGACTTTC. Translated, it gives CASSLVGASGANVLTF.

The chain links TRBV6-5 to TRBJ1-5; tentative D call: TRBD1 (6 bases). This CDR3 comprises 14 residues. Germline lookup yields CDR1 MNHEY and CDR2 SVGAGI. V lost 6 bases and J lost 7, with 16 bases in between. The CDR3 spells CASREYRELQPQHF. As DNA, the CDR3 is TGTGCCAGCAGGGAGTACAGGGAATTGCAGCCCCAGCATTTT.

The rearrangement links TRBV28 to TRBJ1-1; a weak D match, TRBD1 (5 bases). The CDR3 spans 14 residues. The V and J ends lost 6 bases and 0 bases respectively, with 11 bases between them. Per the germline V gene, CDR1 is MDHEN and CDR2 is SYDVKM. The DNA for the CDR3 is TGTGCCAGCAGGGGCGGGGGATTGAACACTGAAGCTTTCTTT. This translates into CASRGGGLNTEAFF.

The chain joins TRBV20-1 to TRBJ2-7; 9 bases align to TRBD1. CDR3 length: 16 amino acids. The germline gives CDR1 DFQATT, CDR2 SNEGSKA (reference sequence). V dropped 3 bases and J dropped 0; count of bases not matched to a gene: 9. The CDR3 nucleotides read TGCAGTGCTAGTAGGGTCCGGGACAGGGCCTCCTACGAGCAGTACTTC. It encodes CSASRVRDRASYEQYF.